The 21 T cell receptor beta chains listed next were all sequenced from one sample in a study of T cell changes during pregnancy in multiple sclerosis. Produced via immunoSEQ multiplex PCR; TCRdb's table is partial and in-frame only. This sample has about 67,000 clones, with approximately 91% found just once. Material: peripheral blood, obtained in the second trimester of pregnancy. These receptors were collected from a female donor with multiple sclerosis, enrolled in a pregnancy study.

This clone was detected only once. Compared with germline, one end of the junction differs, possibly owing to a read error. J is TRBJ2-3 and V is TRBV6-1, with a tentative D call TRBD2 (5 bases). Germline lookup yields CDR1 MNHNS and CDR2 SASEGT. The CDR3 sequence is 15 residues long. CDR3 loop: CASSGMAASTDMQYF. The CDR3 DNA is TGTGCCAGCAGCGGGATGGCGGCGAGCACAGATATGCAGTATTTT.

The chain has TRBV18 and TRBJ1-4; 7 nucleotides match TRBD1. Looked up from germline, CDR1 is KGHSH and CDR2 is LQKENI. The V segment lost 3 bases and the J segment 4 bases; nucleotides outside the gene matches: 5. The CDR3 is 15 amino acids. The CDR3 nucleotides read TGTGCCAGCTCACCGCCGGGACAGTATAATGAAAAACTGTTTTTT. Its protein product is CASSPPGQYNEKLFF.

This rearrangement joins TRBV19 to TRBJ1-2; D is undetermined. Per germline, CDR1 LNHDA and CDR2 SQIVND (reference sequence). The length of the CDR3 is 12 residues. V dropped 3 bases and J dropped 8 bases, with 10 bases sitting between them. The CDR3 loop is CASSIGESGYTF. In DNA, the CDR3 is TGTGCCAGTAGTATCGGGGAGAGCGGCTACACCTTC. The full variable domain, in which reference TRBV19 and TRBJ1-2 provide the parts outside the CDR3, is DGGITQSPKYLFRKEGQNVTLSCEQNLNHDAMYWYRQDPGQGLRLIYYSQIVNDFQKGDIAEGYSVSREKKESFPLTVTSAQKNPTAFYLCASSIGESGYTFGSGTRLTVV.

The chain couples TRBV19 to TRBJ1-5, with 9 bases that match TRBD1. The V gene's germline CDR1 is LNHDA and CDR2 SQIVND (reference sequence). This CDR3 has 14 residues. V was pared by 4 bases and J by 7 bases, with 5 bases of the junction left unmatched. The CDR3 loop is CASSRQGVSQPQHF. The DNA of the CDR3 is TGTGCCAGTAGTAGACAGGGGGTTTCCCAGCCCCAGCATTTT.

This chain uses TRBV9 with TRBJ2-7; TRBD1 aligns across 12 bases. CDR3 length: 15 amino acids. Germline V gene lookup returns CDR1 SGDLS and CDR2 YYNGEE. The V and J ends lost 0 bases and 6 bases, in that order; junction bases with no gene match: 4. The CDR3 DNA is TGTGCCAGCAGCGTAGGCGGGACAGGGGGCTTCGAGCAGTACTTC. Encoded protein: CASSVGGTGGFEQYF.

The rearrangement joins TRBV4-3 to TRBJ1-1, with a tentative D call TRBD1 (5 bases). There are 14 residues in the CDR3. V was shortened by 1 base and J by 5 bases, with 11 bases between the two germline ends. Germline-derived CDR1 and CDR2 are LGHNA and YSLEER. The CDR3 reads CASSQVQGWTEAFF. The CDR3 bases are TGCGCCAGCAGCCAAGTCCAGGGATGGACTGAAGCTTTCTTT.

V is TRBV18 and J is TRBJ1-1; possibly TRBD1 for D (5 bases). CDR3 length equals 15 residues. The germline V gene encodes CDR1 KGHSH and CDR2 LQKENI. Trimming shortened V by 3 bases and J by 2 bases, and 13 bases separated the two germline ends. CDR3 coding DNA: TGTGCCAGCTCACCTAGGGCAGGGCCCAACACTGAAGCTTTCTTT. Amino acids: CASSPRAGPNTEAFF.

V and J are TRBV10-3 and TRBJ2-3; TRBD2 aligns across 9 bases. V lost 0 bases to trimming and J lost 3 bases; unmatched junction nucleotides: 10. The germline V gene encodes CDR1 ENHRY and CDR2 SYGVKD. The CDR3 consists of 18 residues. In DNA, the CDR3 is TGTGCCATCAGTGAGTCGGGGTCCAGGACTAGCGTTACAGATACGCAGTATTTT. Translated: CAISESGSRTSVTDTQYF.

CDR3 residues: CASSSITDTDTQYF. DNA of the CDR3: TGTGCCAGCTCCTCTATTACAGATACAGATACGCAGTATTTT. The gene calls are TRBV18 and TRBJ2-3; D gene unclear. Trimming took 6 bases from V and 3 from J, leaving 13 bases between them. The CDR3 spans 14 residues. Germline CDR1 KGHSH, CDR2 LQKENI.

The chain combines TRBV7-9 with TRBJ1-2, with 8 bases fitting TRBD1. From germline, CDR1 is SEHNR and CDR2 FQNEAQ (reference sequence). The J segment lost 0 bases and the V segment lost 1 base, leaving 4 bases of the junction unmatched. This CDR3 has 16 amino acids. The CDR3 region is CASSLGTGGANYGYTF. The DNA of the CDR3 is TGTGCCAGCAGCTTAGGCACAGGGGGAGCTAACTATGGCTACACCTTC.

This chain links TRBV28 with TRBJ1-5, with D perhaps matching TRBD1 (5 bases). Germline lookup yields CDR1 MDHEN and CDR2 SYDVKM. Deletions cut 6 bases from V and 10 bases from J, with 22 bases between. The CDR3 loop spans 15 amino acids. The CDR3 nucleotides read TGTGCCAGCAGCCGGGGGGAACAGGCCGCTTCCCCCCAGCATTTT. This translates into CASSRGEQAASPQHF.

As to this clone: A read error may produce the germline difference seen at one junction end. The chain carries TRBV6-1 and TRBJ1-2, with 7 positions matching TRBD1. The CDR3 loop spans 16 amino acids. Germline loops: CDR1 MNHNS, CDR2 SASEGT. CDR3 bases: TGTGCCAGCAGGGAAGGATCCGGGACAGTAGTCTATGGCTACACCTTC. Translating it yields CASREGSGTVVYGYTF.

This clone has only one observation. The chain combines TRBV11-3 with TRBJ1-1; TRBD1 is a possible D gene (5 bases). This CDR3 is built from 13 residues. Germline lookup yields CDR1 SGHNT and CDR2 YENEEA. V was clipped by 4 bases and J by 5 bases, with 11 bases between them. In DNA, the CDR3 is TGTGCCAGCAGCTCCCGGGGGTGGACTGAAGCTTTCTTT. Translation: CASSSRGWTEAFF. Complete variable domain (other parts from reference TRBV11-3 and TRBJ1-1): EAGVVQSPRYKIIEKKQPVAFWCNPISGHNTLYWYLQNLGQGPELLIRYENEEAVDDSQLPKDRFSAERLKGVDSTLKIQPAELGDSAVYLCASSSRGWTEAFFGQGTRLTVV.

This chain connects TRBV13 to TRBJ2-2; 7 bases align to TRBD1. Germline CDR1 and CDR2: PRHDT and FYEKMQ (reference sequence). The V segment lost 5 bases and the J segment 0 bases; nucleotides outside the gene matches: 3. This CDR3 is 15 amino acids long. CDR3 loop: CASSKGQTNTGELFF. In DNA, the CDR3 is TGTGCCAGCAGCAAGGGACAGACGAACACCGGGGAGCTGTTTTTT. Combining the CDR3 with reference TRBV13 and TRBJ2-2 gives the whole variable domain AAGVIQSPRHLIKEKRETATLKCYPIPRHDTVYWYQQGPGQDPQFLISFYEKMQSDKGSIPDRFSAQQFSDYHSELNMSSLELGDSALYFCASSKGQTNTGELFFGEGSRLTVL.

The rearrangement links TRBV7-6 to TRBJ1-1, with 10 bases lining up with TRBD1. Unmatched junction bases numbered 2, after V lost 0 bases and J lost 4 bases. The CDR3 has 15 residues. Germline assignment: CDR1 SGHVS and CDR2 FNYEAQ. CDR3 in amino acids: CASSLARTGGTEAFF. The DNA for the CDR3 is TGTGCCAGCAGCTTAGCGAGGACAGGGGGCACTGAAGCTTTCTTT.

The chain is built from TRBV5-6 and TRBJ2-1; possibly TRBD1 for D (6 bases). Germline CDR1 SGHDT, CDR2 YYEEEE. CDR3 length equals 17 residues. V was shortened by 4 bases and J by 0 bases, with 17 bases between the two germline ends. CDR3 loop: CASSPTKTGNSYNEQFF. DNA of the CDR3: TGTGCCAGCAGCCCGACCAAAACAGGGAACTCCTACAATGAGCAGTTCTTC.

The V gene is TRBV2, the J gene TRBJ2-5; D perhaps matches TRBD2 (5 bases). Germline lookup yields CDR1 SNHLY and CDR2 FYNNEI. V lost 7 bases and J 5 bases, leaving 14 bases between the germline ends. The CDR3 spans 13 residues. DNA of the CDR3: TGTGCCAGCACCGAGGGAATCTGGGAGACCCAGTACTTC. Translated, it gives CASTEGIWETQYF.

The rearrangement links TRBV19 to TRBJ2-5; D gene uncertain. This CDR3 contains 16 residues. CDR1 is LNHDA, CDR2 SQIVND, per germline (reference sequence). V was pared by 3 bases and J by 1 base, with 15 bases between. Written as DNA, the CDR3 is TGTGCCAGTAGTATGCTCTATACGAATTTCCAAGAGACCCAGTACTTC. Translated, it gives CASSMLYTNFQETQYF.

This chain links TRBV11-2 with TRBJ2-1; D might be TRBD2 (6 bases). The germline V gene has CDR1 SGHAT and CDR2 FQNNGV. Trimming pared 2 bases from V and 2 bases from J, leaving 19 bases between. The CDR3 is 18 residues long. Written as DNA, the CDR3 is TGTGCCAGCAGCTTATTGGCGGTTAGCGGAAATACCTACAATGAGCAGTTCTTC. It translates to CASSLLAVSGNTYNEQFF.

This chain links TRBV12-5 with TRBJ2-1; 12 bases fit TRBD2. CDR1 is LGHNT and CDR2 is FRNRAP in the germline V gene. The J segment lost 8 bases and the V segment lost 6 bases, leaving 8 bases of the junction unmatched. CDR3 length: 15 amino acids. CDR3 sequence reads: CASGPASGGADEQFF. The CDR3 DNA sequence: TGTGCTAGTGGCCCCGCTAGCGGGGGGGCCGATGAGCAGTTCTTC.

The J gene is TRBJ2-7, the V gene TRBV7-9; D is perhaps TRBD2 (5 bases). V gave up 5 bases and J gave up 2 bases, with 13 bases separating them. The CDR3 extends over 14 amino acids. Looked up from germline, CDR1 is SEHNR and CDR2 is FQNEAQ (reference sequence). The CDR3 is CASSPTPGTYEQYF. In DNA form, the CDR3 reads TGTGCCAGCAGCCCTACCCCGGGAACCTACGAGCAGTACTTC.